This section outlines one T cell receptor beta chain sequence together with its context. Its target is unknown. TCRdb re-analysed the 5' RACE reads in MiXCR, keeping a single row per CDR3 protein. Here the sample spans about 80,000 distinct CDR3 sequences, about 5% being singletons. The V segment lost 5 bases and the J segment 8 bases; nucleotides outside the gene matches: 14. The CDR3 extends over 15 amino acids. The germline V gene has CDR1 SEHNR and CDR2 FQNEAQ (reference sequence). Time point in this sample: longitudinal time-point 2. This sample stems from a study of neurological immune-mediated disorders. The study's findings and limits: TCR-beta repertoires seemed private in all groups, with no expanded CDR3 amino acid sequences shared.

Material: PBMCs. The rearrangement uses TRBV7-9 and TRBJ1-2; 7 bases map to TRBD1. The receptor was derived from a woman aged 55-69 years with multiple sclerosis. The CDR3, as DNA: TGTGCCAGCAGCCCCCAGGGACAGACCGGGGGAGGCTACACCTTC. Translated: CASSPQGQTGGGYTF.